The 20 T cell receptor beta chains in this list originate from one sample, sequenced in a study of beta chain features in type 1 diabetes. The entirety of the isolated RNA underwent reverse transcription, so expressed TCRB transcripts were sequenced. The data were produced by immunoSEQ multiplex PCR, yet TCRdb's version contains in-frame clones alone and is incomplete. The data hold 600,000 to 700,000 clones, with 9.5% to 15% observed a single time. Their antigens are not known. Findings and caveats of the study: Among patients with Type 1 diabetes, TCRB CDR3s were moderately but significantly shorter in every one of the four CD4+ subsets.

The specimen sequenced was naive CD4+ T cells from blood. These receptor sequences come from a man aged 25-45 years with type 1 diabetes.

The V call is TRBV28, the J call TRBJ1-6; D remains ambiguous. The germline gives CDR1 MDHEN, CDR2 SYDVKM. CDR3 length: 14 amino acids. Trimming took 11 bases from V and 10 from J, leaving 21 bases between them. The CDR3 loop reads CAALSASSYSPLHF. Written as DNA, the CDR3 is TGTGCCGCCCTTAGCGCCTCCTCTTACTCACCCCTCCACTTT.

There are a few counts of this clone. A read error may account for a junction end that differs from germline. The rearrangement uses TRBV15 and TRBJ2-1, with D unclear. This CDR3 has 15 amino acids. Per the germline V gene, CDR1 is LNHNV and CDR2 is YYDKDF (reference sequence). In nucleotides, the CDR3 is TGTGCCACCAGCCGAGACACATCGGGCTACAATGAGCAGTTCTTC. Its protein product is CATSRDTSGYNEQFF.

This clone was seen only a few times. The chain employs TRBV28 and TRBJ2-1, with D uncertain. Trimming left V 5 bases short and J 5 bases short, with 7 bases between. CDR3 length: 12 residues. The germline CDR1 and CDR2 sequences are MDHEN and SYDVKM. As DNA, the CDR3 is TGTGCCAGCAGTCTCCAGCACAATGAGCAGTTCTTC. Amino acids: CASSLQHNEQFF.

There are a few counts of this clone. The chain uses TRBV2 and TRBJ1-2, with 11 bases matching TRBD1. CDR3 length: 14 amino acids. V lost 5 bases to trimming and J lost 7 bases; unmatched junction nucleotides: 6. CDR1 is SNHLY, CDR2 FYNNEI, per germline. Here the CDR3 reads CASSLGQGEIGYTF. The CDR3 DNA reads TGTGCCAGCAGTCTGGGACAGGGGGAGATTGGCTACACCTTC.

V usage is TRBV7-8 and J usage is TRBJ1-5; D is ambiguous. The CDR3 covers 14 residues. V lost 1 base, J lost 4 bases, and 8 bases lay in between. Germline V gives CDR1 SGHVS, CDR2 FQNEAQ. CDR3 nucleotide sequence: TGTGCCAGCAGCTTAGGAAGGCTTAATCAGCCCCAGCATTTT. Protein product: CASSLGRLNQPQHF.

This chain links TRBV18 with TRBJ2-3; unclear D gene. Germline lookup yields CDR1 KGHSH and CDR2 LQKENI. The CDR3 is 14 residues long. V shed 0 bases and J shed 2 bases, with 6 bases lying between them. The chain's CDR3 is CASSPPEHTDTQYF. The CDR3, as DNA: TGTGCCAGCTCACCACCGGAACACACAGATACGCAGTATTTT.

J is TRBJ1-5 and V is TRBV9; maybe TRBD1 (6 bases). CDR3 length equals 15 residues. Trimming removed 4 bases at V and 3 bases at J, with 14 bases between. Per the germline V gene, CDR1 is SGDLS and CDR2 is YYNGEE. The CDR3 nucleotides read TGTGCCAGCAGCTTAACAGGGATTCTCAATCAGCCCCAGCATTTT. It is translated as CASSLTGILNQPQHF. Full variable domain (outside the CDR3, taken from reference TRBV9 and TRBJ1-5): DSGVTQTPKHLITATGQRVTLRCSPRSGDLSVYWYQQSLDQGLQFLIQYYNGEERAKGNILERFSAQQFPDLHSELNLSSLELGDSALYFCASSLTGILNQPQHFGDGTRLSIL.

This clone has only a few counts. V is TRBV27 and J is TRBJ2-7, with TRBD1 identical over 7 bases. Looked up from germline, CDR1 is MNHEY and CDR2 is SMNVEV (reference sequence). This CDR3 contains 15 residues. After removal of 8 bases from V and 0 bases from J, the junction contained 10 bases not matched to a gene. The CDR3 nucleotides read TGTGCCAGCTCACGGGGACAGCCCTACTCCTACGAGCAGTACTTC. Translating gives CASSRGQPYSYEQYF.

This clone showed up just a few times. The chain uses TRBV4-3 and TRBJ1-6, with 7 bases that match TRBD1. CDR1 is LGHNA, CDR2 YSLEER, per germline. J lost 8 bases, V lost 3 bases, and 4 bases had no gene match. The length of the CDR3 is 14 residues. The CDR3 coding sequence is TGCGCCAGCAGCCAGGGACAGAGCTATTCACCCCTCCACTTT. Protein: CASSQGQSYSPLHF.

V usage is TRBV10-3 and J usage is TRBJ1-6; no clear D. CDR3 length: 14 residues. In germline, CDR1 is ENHRY, CDR2 SYGVKD. Trimming took off 6 bases at V and 0 bases at J, with 6 bases between the two ends. CDR3 region: CAIRDGSYNSPLHF. CDR3 nucleotide sequence: TGTGCCATCAGGGACGGCTCCTATAATTCACCCCTCCACTTT.

The chain carries TRBV5-6 and TRBJ2-7; D is uncertain. V lost 0 bases to trimming and J lost 3 bases, with 7 bases between them. The germline V gene has CDR1 SGHDT and CDR2 YYEEEE. This CDR3 comprises 13 residues. The CDR3 sequence: CASSLEDGYEQYF. CDR3 bases: TGTGCCAGCAGCTTGGAGGACGGCTACGAGCAGTACTTC.

This clone was seen only a few times. The gene calls are TRBV5-1 and TRBJ2-2, with TRBD1 matching 8 bases. The CDR3 sequence is 16 residues long. The V gene end was trimmed by 0 bases and the J gene end by 4 bases; junction bases not matched to a gene: 5. Germline V gene lookup returns CDR1 SGHRS and CDR2 YFSETQ. DNA for the CDR3: TGCGCCAGCAGCTTGGAATCAGGGGGCCTCACCGGGGAGCTGTTTTTT. Protein product: CASSLESGGLTGELFF.

The chain links TRBV6-1 to TRBJ2-5; TRBD2 might be the D (5 bases). The V and J ends lost 5 bases and 2 bases respectively, with 9 bases between them. This CDR3 is built from 13 residues. The germline V gene has CDR1 MNHNS and CDR2 SASEGT. The CDR3 here is CASSKREQETQYF. The DNA for the CDR3 is TGTGCCAGCAGTAAGAGGGAGCAAGAGACCCAGTACTTC.

The chain recombines TRBV28 with TRBJ2-5; D is unresolved. Germline CDR1 and CDR2: MDHEN and SYDVKM. This CDR3 region has 14 residues. The V gene lost 4 bases and the J gene lost 7 bases, with 16 bases spanning the gap. As DNA, the CDR3 is TGTGCCAGCAGTTCCCCTTCCGGGCGCGGGACCCAGTACTTC. Its protein is CASSSPSGRGTQYF.

This clone was seen a handful of times. The chain carries TRBV6-5 and TRBJ1-2; D remains ambiguous. Trimming pared 4 bases from V and 8 bases from J, leaving 11 bases between. The CDR3 is made up of 12 amino acids. Germline-derived CDR1 and CDR2 are MNHEY and SVGAGI. The CDR3 bases are TGTGCCAGCAGTTCGGGCCGGCAGGGCTACACCTTC. Protein sequence: CASSSGRQGYTF.

The V gene is TRBV4-2, the J gene TRBJ2-3, with TRBD2 matching 13 bases. Germline V gene lookup returns CDR1 LGHNA and CDR2 YNFKEQ. There are 18 residues in the CDR3. The ends lost 3 bases at V and 2 bases at J; junction bases unmatched: 8. Here the CDR3 reads CASSHPSGTSGTTDTQYF. The CDR3 coding sequence is TGTGCCAGCAGCCACCCTTCTGGGACTAGCGGGACCACAGATACGCAGTATTTT.

This clone turned up a few times. This chain uses TRBV7-2 with TRBJ1-1; D is ambiguous. The germline gives CDR1 SGHTA, CDR2 FQGNSA. Trimming took off 1 base at V and 5 bases at J, with 14 bases between the two ends. This CDR3 contains 15 residues. CDR3 sequence (DNA): TGTGCCAGCAGCTTAGAAGCGGGCAGATCAACTGAAGCTTTCTTT. This gives the protein CASSLEAGRSTEAFF.

The gene calls are TRBV23-1 and TRBJ2-1; 8 nucleotides line up with TRBD2. TRBV23-1 is an open reading frame whose function is uncertain. The ends lost 7 bases at V and 2 bases at J; junction bases unmatched: 13. The CDR3 length is 17 residues. The CDR3 nucleotides read TGCGCCAGCAATCGAAATCGGGGGGGACTAGCCTACAATGAGCAGTTCTTC. Translating gives CASNRNRGGLAYNEQFF.

This clone was detected a few times. Written as DNA, the CDR3 is TGTGCCAGCAGTTACGGCCGAGATACGCAGTATTTT. It encodes CASSYGRDTQYF. The chain is built from TRBV6-5 and TRBJ2-3; D gene ambiguous. V was shortened by 2 bases and J by 5 bases, with 5 bases between the two germline ends. This CDR3 region has 12 residues. Germline values: CDR1 MNHEY, CDR2 SVGAGI.

This clone was seen a few times. The J gene is TRBJ2-3, the V gene TRBV18, with no clear D. V lost 0 bases, J lost 3 bases, and 10 bases lay in between. CDR3 length equals 15 residues. The germline V gene encodes CDR1 KGHSH and CDR2 LQKENI. The CDR3 protein is CASSPPFSVTDTQYF. CDR3 coding DNA: TGTGCCAGCTCACCACCTTTCTCAGTTACAGATACGCAGTATTTT.